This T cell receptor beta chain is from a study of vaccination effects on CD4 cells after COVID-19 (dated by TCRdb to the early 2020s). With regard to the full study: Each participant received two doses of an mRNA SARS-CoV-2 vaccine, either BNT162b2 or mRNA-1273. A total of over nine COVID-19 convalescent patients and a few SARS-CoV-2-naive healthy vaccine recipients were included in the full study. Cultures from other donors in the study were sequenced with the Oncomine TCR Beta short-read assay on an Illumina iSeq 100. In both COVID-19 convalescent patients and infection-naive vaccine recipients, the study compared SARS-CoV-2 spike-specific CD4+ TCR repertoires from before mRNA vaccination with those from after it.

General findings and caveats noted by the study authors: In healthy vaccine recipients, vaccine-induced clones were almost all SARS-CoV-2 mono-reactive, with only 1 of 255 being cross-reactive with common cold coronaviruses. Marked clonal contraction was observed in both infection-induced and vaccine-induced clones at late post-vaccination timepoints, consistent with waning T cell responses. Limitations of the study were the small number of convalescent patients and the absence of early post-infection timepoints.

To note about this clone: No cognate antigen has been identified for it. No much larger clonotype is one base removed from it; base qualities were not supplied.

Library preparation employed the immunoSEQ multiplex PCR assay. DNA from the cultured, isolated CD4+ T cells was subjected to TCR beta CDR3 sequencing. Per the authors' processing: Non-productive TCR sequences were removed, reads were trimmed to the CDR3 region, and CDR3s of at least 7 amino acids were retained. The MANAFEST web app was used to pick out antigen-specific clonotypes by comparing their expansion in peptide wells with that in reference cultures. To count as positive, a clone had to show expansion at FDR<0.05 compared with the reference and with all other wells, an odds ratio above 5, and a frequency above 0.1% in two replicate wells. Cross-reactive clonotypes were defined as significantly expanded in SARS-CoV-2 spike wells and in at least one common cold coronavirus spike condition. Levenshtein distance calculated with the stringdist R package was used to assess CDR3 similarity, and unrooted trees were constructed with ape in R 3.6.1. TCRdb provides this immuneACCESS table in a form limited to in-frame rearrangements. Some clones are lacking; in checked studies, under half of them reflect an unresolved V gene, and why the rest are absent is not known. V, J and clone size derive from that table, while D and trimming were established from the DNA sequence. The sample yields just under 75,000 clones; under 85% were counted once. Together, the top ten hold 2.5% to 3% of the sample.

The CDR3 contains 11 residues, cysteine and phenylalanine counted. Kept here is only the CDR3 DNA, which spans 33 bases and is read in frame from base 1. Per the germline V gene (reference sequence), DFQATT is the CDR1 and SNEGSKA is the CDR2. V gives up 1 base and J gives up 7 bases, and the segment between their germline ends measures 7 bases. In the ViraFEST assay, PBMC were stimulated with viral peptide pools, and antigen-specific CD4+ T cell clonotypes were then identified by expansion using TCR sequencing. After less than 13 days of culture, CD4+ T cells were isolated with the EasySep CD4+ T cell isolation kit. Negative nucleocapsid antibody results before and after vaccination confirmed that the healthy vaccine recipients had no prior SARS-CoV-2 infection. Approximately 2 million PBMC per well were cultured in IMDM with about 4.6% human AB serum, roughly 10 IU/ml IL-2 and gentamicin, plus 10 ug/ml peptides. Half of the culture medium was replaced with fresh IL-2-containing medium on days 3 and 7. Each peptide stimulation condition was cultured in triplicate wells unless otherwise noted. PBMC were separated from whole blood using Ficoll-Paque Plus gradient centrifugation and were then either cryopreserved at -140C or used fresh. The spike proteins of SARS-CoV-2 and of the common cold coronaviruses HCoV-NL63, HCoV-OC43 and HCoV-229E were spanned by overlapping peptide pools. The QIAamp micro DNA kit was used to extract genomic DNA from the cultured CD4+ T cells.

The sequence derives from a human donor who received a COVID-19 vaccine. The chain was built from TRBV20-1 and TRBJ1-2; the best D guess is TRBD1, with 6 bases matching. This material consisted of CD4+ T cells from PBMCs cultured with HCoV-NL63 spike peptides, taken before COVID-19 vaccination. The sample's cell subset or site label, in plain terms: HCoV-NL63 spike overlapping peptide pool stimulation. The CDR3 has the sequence CSARVGAGYTF. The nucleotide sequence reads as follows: TGCAGTGCTAGAGTGGGGGCTGGCTACACCTTC.